This T cell receptor beta chain derives from a study of cytomegalovirus exposure and HLA in healthy donors. PCR amplification relied on 60 Vbeta primers (plus 13 Jbeta primers). Sequencing was performed with immunoSEQ multiplex PCR; in TCRdb, only in-frame clones are kept and a portion is missing. This table holds about 200,000 clones. V was shortened by 1 base and J by 5 bases, with 9 bases between the two germline ends. The CDR3 sequence is 13 residues long. The germline V gene encodes CDR1 LNHNV and CDR2 YYDKDF (reference sequence). Sequencing input: PBMCs. The chain uses TRBV15 and TRBJ2-7; D ambiguous. This TCR was recovered from a girl under 10 years old in good health and CMV-seropositive. The CDR3 bases are TGTGCCACCAGCAGAGTTGGGCTCCACGAGCAGTACTTC. Translating gives CATSRVGLHEQYF.